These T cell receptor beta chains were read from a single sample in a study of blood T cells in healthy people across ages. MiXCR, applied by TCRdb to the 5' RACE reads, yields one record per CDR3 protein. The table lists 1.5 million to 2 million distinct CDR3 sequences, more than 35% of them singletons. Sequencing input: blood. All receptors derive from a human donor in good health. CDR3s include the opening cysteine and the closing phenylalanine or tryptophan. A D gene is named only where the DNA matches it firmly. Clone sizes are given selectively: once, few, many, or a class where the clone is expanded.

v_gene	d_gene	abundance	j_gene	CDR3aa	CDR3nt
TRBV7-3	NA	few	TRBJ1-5	CASSYQVTQPQHF	TGTGCCAGCAGCTATCAGGTGACCCAGCCCCAGCATTTT
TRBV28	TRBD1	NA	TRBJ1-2	CASSFLGDRGRLDGYTF	TGTGCCAGCAGTTTTCTAGGGGACAGGGGGCGGTTAGATGGCTACACCTTC
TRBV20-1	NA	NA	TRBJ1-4	CSARDSRSNEKLFF	TGCAGTGCTAGAGATTCCCGGAGTAATGAAAAACTGTTTTTT
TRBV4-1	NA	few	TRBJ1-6	CASSQVSKAENSPLHF	TGCGCCAGCAGCCAAGTGTCCAAGGCTGAGAATTCACCCCTCCACTTT
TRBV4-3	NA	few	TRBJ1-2	CASSRGGGYYGYTF	TGCGCCAGCAGCCGGGGCGGGGGTTACTATGGCTACACCTTC
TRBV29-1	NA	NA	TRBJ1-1	CSVEEYTEAFF	TGCAGCGTTGAAGAATACACTGAAGCTTTCTTT
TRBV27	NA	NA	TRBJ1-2	CASSLSGPAKYGYTF	TGTGCCAGCAGTTTATCGGGCCCGGCAAAGTACGGCTACACCTTC
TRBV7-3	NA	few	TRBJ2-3	CASSLNIGGTDTQYF	TGTGCCAGCAGCCTAAATATCGGGGGCACAGATACGCAGTATTTT
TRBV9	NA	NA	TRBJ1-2	CASSVGRGGEDQGYTF	TGTGCCAGCAGCGTAGGGAGGGGGGGCGAAGATCAAGGCTACACCTTC
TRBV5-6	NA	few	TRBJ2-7	CASSLTWDEQYF	TGTGCCAGCAGCTTGACTTGGGACGAGCAGTACTTC
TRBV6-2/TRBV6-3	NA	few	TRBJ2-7	CASSYAAVLSYEQYF	TGTGCCAGCAGTTATGCAGCGGTGTTGTCCTACGAGCAGTACTTC
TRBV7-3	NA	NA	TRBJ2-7	CASSLTGSDYEQYF	TGTGCCAGCAGCTTAACCGGGTCCGACTACGAGCAGTACTTC
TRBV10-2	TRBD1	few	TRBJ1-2	CASRPTGTGNYGYTF	TGTGCCAGCAGACCCACCGGGACAGGCAACTATGGCTACACCTTC
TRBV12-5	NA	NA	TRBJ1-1	CASGLGRWNTEAFF	TGTGCTAGTGGTTTGGGGAGGTGGAACACTGAAGCTTTCTTT
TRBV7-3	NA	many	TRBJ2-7	CASSLMATLNSYEQYF	TGTGCCAGCAGCTTAATGGCGACATTGAATTCATACGAGCAGTACTTC
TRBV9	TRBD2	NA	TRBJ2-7	CASSPPGRVFDEQYF	TGTGCCAGCAGCCCCCCGGGGAGGGTCTTCGACGAGCAGTACTTC
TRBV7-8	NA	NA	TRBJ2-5	CASSPRRQLRQETQYF	TGTGCCAGCAGCCCCCGCCGGCAGCTCCGTCAAGAGACCCAGTACTTC
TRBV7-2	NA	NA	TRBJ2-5	CASSLAFKETQYF	TGTGCCAGCAGCTTAGCTTTTAAAGAGACCCAGTACTTC
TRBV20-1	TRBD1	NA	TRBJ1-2	CSASIRSGQGGGSNYGYTF	TGCAGTGCTAGTATTAGGTCCGGGCAGGGGGGCGGCAGTAACTATGGCTACACCTTC
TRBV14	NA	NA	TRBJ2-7	CASSGGLKNLYEQYF	TGTGCCAGCAGCGGAGGGCTTAAAAACCTCTACGAGCAGTACTTC
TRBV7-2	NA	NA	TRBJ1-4	CASSYREAGEKLFF	TGTGCCAGCAGCTACAGGGAGGCGGGTGAAAAACTGTTTTTT
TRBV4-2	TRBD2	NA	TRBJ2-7	CASSQRGGVYEQYF	TGTGCCAGCAGCCAACGGGGGGGCGTCTACGAGCAGTACTTC
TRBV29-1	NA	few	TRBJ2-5	CSVVSRGALQETQYF	TGCAGCGTTGTAAGCCGGGGGGCTCTCCAAGAGACCCAGTACTTC